This is a list of T cell receptor beta chains from one sample in a study of lymphopenia after photon versus proton radiotherapy. The data were produced by immunoSEQ multiplex PCR, yet TCRdb's version contains in-frame clones alone and is incomplete. Of roughly 150,000 clones in the sample, more than 85% were seen once. Sequencing used peripheral blood, obtained from a patient treated with photon-based radiotherapy. The receptors here all came from a man between 45 and 60 years old with gastric cancer. CDR3s include the opening cysteine and the closing phenylalanine or tryptophan. The D gene is left open where the match is weak. Rows may omit the clone size; those that give it use once, few, many or a size class.

length	J	V	D	size	CDR3	DNA
16	TRBJ2-3	TRBV19	.	.	CASSMHGGSRADTQYF	TGTGCCAGTAGTATGCACGGGGGCAGTCGGGCAGATACGCAGTATTTT
13	TRBJ1-4	TRBV30	.	.	CAWRPGGDEKLFF	TGTGCCTGGCGCCCGGGAGGGGATGAAAAACTGTTTTTT
14	TRBJ2-5	TRBV27	.	.	CASSPGRKQETQYF	TGTGCCAGCAGCCCAGGGAGGAAACAAGAGACCCAGTACTTC
15	TRBJ2-1	TRBV6-1	.	.	CASSEEREWGNEQFF	TGTGCCAGCAGTGAAGAAAGGGAATGGGGCAATGAGCAGTTCTTC
13	TRBJ1-2	TRBV7-9	TRBD1	.	CASSHDRGNGYTF	TGTGCCAGCAGCCACGACAGGGGAAACGGCTACACCTTC
14	TRBJ1-1	TRBV5-8	.	.	CASSLGGWNTEAFF	TGTGCCAGCAGCTTAGGGGGGTGGAACACTGAAGCTTTCTTT
11	TRBJ2-1	TRBV30	.	.	CAWSVTAFLFF	TGTGCCTGGAGTGTAACAGCCTTTTTGTTCTTC
15	TRBJ2-1	TRBV9	.	.	CASSVDRATYNEQFF	TGTGCCAGCAGCGTAGACAGGGCAACCTACAATGAGCAGTTCTTC
19	TRBJ1-5	TRBV28	TRBD1	.	CASSSQDRGRVSSNQPQHF	TGTGCCAGCAGTTCTCAGGACAGGGGGCGCGTGTCGAGCAATCAGCCCCAGCATTTT
15	TRBJ2-1	TRBV7-9	TRBD2	.	CASSPGGTSKNEQFF	TGTGCCAGCAGCCCCGGGGGGACTAGCAAAAATGAGCAGTTCTTC
14	TRBJ1-5	TRBV6-1	TRBD1	once	CASSEGTGNQPQHF	TGTGCCAGCAGTGAGGGGACAGGGAATCAGCCCCAGCATTTT
13	TRBJ1-5	TRBV30	.	.	CAWSSGGAQPQHF	TGTGCCTGGAGCTCTGGGGGGGCGCAGCCCCAGCATTTT
15	TRBJ2-3	TRBV9	.	.	CASSPRSGTTDTQYF	TGTGCCAGCAGCCCCCGTAGCGGAACCACAGATACGCAGTATTTT
15	TRBJ2-2	TRBV27	.	.	CASSSGTKNTGELFF	TGTGCCAGCAGCTCCGGGACGAAGAACACCGGGGAGCTGTTTTTT
17	TRBJ1-3	TRBV19	TRBD1	.	CASSIRDRGGFGNTIYF	TGTGCCAGTAGCATCCGGGACAGGGGAGGCTTTGGAAACACCATATATTTT
14	TRBJ1-2	TRBV28	.	.	CASSLQGQDYGYTF	TGTGCCAGCAGTTTACAGGGGCAGGACTATGGCTACACCTTC
14	TRBJ2-4	TRBV7-2	TRBD2	.	CATTGGGSKNIQYF	TGTGCCACCACGGGAGGGGGATCCAAAAACATTCAGTACTTC
14	TRBJ2-1	TRBV5-6	.	.	CASSLMAGRGEQFF	TGTGCCAGCAGCTTGATGGCAGGGCGGGGTGAGCAGTTCTTC
16	TRBJ2-7	TRBV15	TRBD2	.	CATSRDWAPGGYEQYF	TGTGCCACCAGCAGAGATTGGGCCCCGGGGGGGTACGAGCAGTACTTC
12	TRBJ2-5	TRBV29-1	.	.	CSVERFQETQYF	TGCAGCGTTGAGAGATTCCAAGAGACCCAGTACTTC
14	TRBJ2-5	TRBV28	.	.	CASSFQLFQETQYF	TGTGCCAGCAGTTTTCAGTTATTCCAAGAGACCCAGTACTTC
17	TRBJ2-3	TRBV9	TRBD1	.	CASSVAPGQGNTDTQYF	TGTGCCAGCAGCGTAGCCCCTGGACAGGGGAACACAGATACGCAGTATTTT
15	TRBJ1-5	TRBV6-4	.	.	CASSKDTTGNQPQHF	TGTGCCAGCAGTAAGGACACTACAGGCAATCAGCCCCAGCATTTT
14	TRBJ2-2	TRBV7-3	.	.	CASSLHRNTGELFF	TGTGCCAGCAGCTTACACAGGAACACCGGGGAGCTGTTTTTT
15	TRBJ1-1	TRBV6-5	.	.	CASSRGWITNTEAFF	TGTGCCAGCAGTAGGGGGTGGATCACCAACACTGAAGCTTTCTTT
14	TRBJ1-2	TRBV5-1	TRBD1	.	CASSYQGANYGYTF	TGCGCCAGCAGCTACCAGGGGGCGAACTATGGCTACACCTTC
12	TRBJ1-2	TRBV7-9	TRBD1	few	CASSLLGGGYTF	TGTGCCAGCAGCTTATTAGGGGGCGGCTACACCTTC
15	TRBJ1-3	TRBV7-7	.	.	CASSLGTDSGNTIYF	TGTGCCAGCAGCTTAGGGACAGACTCTGGAAACACCATATATTTT
13	TRBJ2-3	TRBV28	.	.	CASLPGSTDTQYF	TGTGCCAGCTTACCTGGCAGCACAGATACGCAGTATTTT
13	TRBJ2-7	TRBV11-2	.	.	CASSLVEGYEQYF	TGTGCCAGCAGCTTAGTAGAGGGCTACGAGCAGTACTTC
15	TRBJ2-4	TRBV7-9	TRBD2	.	CASSLALAGMNIQYF	TGTGCCAGCAGCTTAGCCCTAGCGGGAATGAACATTCAGTACTTC
15	TRBJ1-2	TRBV7-2	.	.	CASSLEVRSGGGYTF	TGTGCCAGCAGCCTTGAGGTTCGATCCGGGGGCGGCTACACCTTC
15	TRBJ1-3	TRBV5-1	.	.	CASSFGDNSGNTIYF	TGCGCCAGCAGCTTCGGGGATAACTCTGGAAACACCATATATTTT
13	TRBJ1-1	TRBV4-1	.	few	CASSQDNVGEAFF	TGCGCCAGCAGCCAAGATAATGTGGGTGAAGCTTTCTTT
14	TRBJ1-1	TRBV7-8	.	.	CASSWDTLNTEAFF	TGTGCCAGCAGCTGGGATACCCTGAACACTGAAGCTTTCTTT
13	TRBJ1-1	TRBV6-5	TRBD1	.	CASRPGQGARAFF	TGTGCCAGCAGACCGGGACAGGGGGCGAGAGCTTTCTTT
15	TRBJ2-2	TRBV5-4	.	.	CASSPPTPNTGELFF	TGTGCCAGCAGTCCTCCCACACCGAACACCGGGGAGCTGTTTTTT
13	TRBJ2-7	TRBV10-2	TRBD1	.	CASRKGQTYEQYF	TGCGCCAGCAGAAAGGGACAGACCTACGAGCAGTACTTC
17	TRBJ1-3	TRBV14	.	.	CASSQDLGEVAGNTIYF	TGTGCCAGCAGCCAAGATCTTGGGGAGGTTGCCGGAAACACCATATATTTT
12	TRBJ2-1	TRBV7-3	.	.	CASSPRGHEQFF	TGTGCCAGCAGCCCCCGCGGGCATGAGCAGTTCTTC
15	TRBJ2-2	TRBV9	TRBD2	.	CASTSGVVSTGELFF	TGTGCCAGCACGAGCGGGGTAGTAAGCACCGGGGAGCTGTTTTTT
16	TRBJ2-5	TRBV5-6	TRBD1	.	CASSLPGTGSQETQYF	TGTGCCAGCAGCTTACCCGGGACAGGGAGCCAAGAGACCCAGTACTTC
19	TRBJ2-2	TRBV28	.	.	CASSLQPSAGFRNTGELFF	TGTGCCAGCAGTTTACAGCCTAGCGCGGGTTTCAGGAACACCGGGGAGCTGTTTTTT
13	TRBJ1-1	TRBV28	.	.	CASSPRGNTEAFF	TGTGCCAGCAGTCCAAGGGGGAACACTGAAGCTTTCTTT
14	TRBJ2-2	TRBV11-2	.	.	CASSSQDGSGELFF	TGTGCCAGCAGCTCCCAGGACGGGAGCGGGGAGCTGTTTTTT
15	TRBJ2-1	TRBV5-6	.	.	CASSPDGGLGNEQFF	TGTGCCAGCAGCCCGGACGGGGGGCTGGGGAATGAGCAGTTCTTC
11	TRBJ2-7	TRBV29-1	.	.	CSAGGLGEQYF	TGCAGCGCTGGGGGCCTCGGCGAGCAGTACTTC
14	TRBJ1-3	TRBV4-1	.	.	CASSQDRAGDTIYF	TGCGCCAGCAGCCAAGACCGGGCTGGGGACACCATATATTTT
12	TRBJ1-2	TRBV28	.	.	CASSLNKYGYTF	TGTGCCAGCAGTTTAAATAAGTATGGCTACACCTTC
12	TRBJ2-7	TRBV5-1	.	.	CASSSPGFEQYF	TGCGCCAGCAGCTCCCCCGGTTTCGAGCAGTACTTC
17	TRBJ1-1	TRBV25-1	TRBD1	.	CASSEYARDRGETEAFF	TGTGCCAGCAGTGAATATGCAAGAGACAGGGGCGAGACTGAAGCTTTCTTT
18	TRBJ1-1	TRBV10-3	TRBD1	.	CAISESAGGYGGLTEAFF	TGTGCCATCAGTGAGTCGGCAGGGGGATATGGTGGTTTGACTGAAGCTTTCTTT
15	TRBJ2-7	TRBV4-1	TRBD2	.	CASSQRAGEDYEQYF	TGCGCCAGCAGCCAACGAGCGGGAGAAGACTACGAGCAGTACTTC
17	TRBJ1-1	TRBV5-4	.	.	CASSLEQVGVEIPEAFF	TGTGCCAGCAGCTTGGAACAGGTTGGGGTCGAAATTCCTGAAGCTTTCTTT
16	TRBJ2-1	TRBV5-1	TRBD2	.	CASSLAPTSGSNEQFF	TGCGCCAGCAGCTTGGCCCCGACTAGCGGGAGTAATGAGCAGTTCTTC